This TCR beta chain was identified during a study of blood T cell repertoires in COVID-19. The CDR3 consists of 19 residues. Germline V lookup: CDR1 SGHRS, CDR2 YFSETQ. V was pared by 0 bases and J by 0 bases, with 8 bases of the junction left unmatched. The protocol was immunoSEQ multiplex PCR, while the TCRdb copy is restricted to in-frame clones and leaves out a portion. The table lists about 110,000 clones, approximately 87% of them singletons. Specimen: peripheral blood. The sequence derives from a woman aged 60-75 years with acute or convalescent COVID-19. The chain uses TRBV5-1 and TRBJ2-1; TRBD2 agrees at 11 bases. This CDR3 reads CASSLDSGGGRASYNEQFF. CDR3 DNA: TGCGCCAGCAGCTTGGATAGCGGGGGGGGTCGAGCCTCCTACAATGAGCAGTTCTTC.